This note documents a single T cell receptor (beta chain) sequence. The target antigen is unknown. This specimen belongs to a study of siplizumab effects on memory and regulatory T cells. Study findings and constraints: The majority of clones, roughly 75-95% of proliferating CD4+ or CD8+ clones, lacked an assignable naive or memory phenotype. With siplizumab, Treg-derived clones averaged roughly 70% of mappable alloreactive CD4+ clones, versus 25% to 30% in controls.

The assay looked at some 9.8 x 10^4 TCR templates in each sample. Assay used: immunoSEQ multiplex PCR; TCRdb lists only in-frame clones, some missing. In the table there are about 100,000 clones, about 92% of which are singletons. The CDR3 sequence is 15 residues long. Germline trimming cut 4 bases from V and 6 bases from J; bases unmatched to any gene: 4. Germline-derived CDR1 and CDR2 are MNHNY and SVGAGI (reference sequence). The sequenced material came from Tregs sorted from blood. The V call is TRBV6-6, the J call TRBJ2-6, with 9 nucleotides matching TRBD2. The source is a human donor in good health. In nucleotides, the CDR3 is TGTGCCAGCAGTTCAGGGACTAGCCCGGCCAACGTCCTGACTTTC. Its translation: CASSSGTSPANVLTF.